Listed below are T cell receptor beta chains from one sample, sequenced in a study of blood T cell repertoires in COVID-19. Clones were sequenced by immunoSEQ multiplex PCR, and TCRdb holds only the in-frame ones, with some missing. The profile shows roughly 160,000 clones, approximately 86% of them singletons. Sequencing input: peripheral blood. The receptor set was obtained from a woman aged 80 or over with active or convalescent COVID-19. The CDR3 runs from the conserved cysteine through the conserved F or W. D genes are given only for firm matches. Only some rows state a clone size, as once, few, many or a class for expanded clones.

TRBJ2-1 TRBD2 TRBV5-8 . CASSLGRLAGLNEQFF TGTGCCAGCAGCTTGGGGAGACTAGCGGGATTGAATGAGCAGTTCTTC
TRBJ2-5 TRBD2 TRBV28 . CASSLSASGLQETQYF TGTGCCAGCAGTTTGTCGGCTAGCGGGTTGCAAGAGACCCAGTACTTC
TRBJ2-2 . TRBV21-1 . CASSDPYLRQRERGGELFF TGTGCCAGCAGCGACCCGTACTTGCGTCAGCGGGAGCGGGGCGGGGAGCTGTTTTTT
TRBJ2-3 . TRBV18 . CASSPLDSTDTQYF TGTGCCAGCTCACCCCTGGACTCCACAGATACGCAGTATTTT
TRBJ2-1 TRBD1 TRBV28 . CASSLGQAYNEQFF TGTGCCAGCAGTCTAGGACAGGCCTACAATGAGCAGTTCTTC
TRBJ2-2 . TRBV5-1 . CASSRTGGDTGELFF TGCGCCAGCAGCCGTACAGGGGGGGACACCGGGGAGCTGTTTTTT
TRBJ2-3 . TRBV5-1 . CASSLSGPAADTQYF TGCGCCAGCAGCCTTAGCGGCCCTGCGGCAGATACGCAGTATTTT
TRBJ2-1 TRBD2 TRBV4-1 . CASTPEIAGIYNEQFF TGCGCCAGCACCCCGGAGATAGCGGGAATTTACAATGAGCAGTTCTTC
TRBJ2-5 TRBD2 TRBV6-5 . CASRGGRRYGTQYF TGTGCCAGCAGGGGCGGGAGGCGCTATGGGACCCAGTACTTC
TRBJ2-7 . TRBV11-2 . CASSFFQGYEQYF TGTGCCAGCAGCTTCTTTCAGGGGTACGAGCAGTACTTC
TRBJ2-1 TRBD1 TRBV12-5 . CASGSLTGGSYNEQFF TGTGCTAGTGGTTCGCTGACAGGGGGCAGTTACAATGAGCAGTTCTTC
TRBJ2-1 TRBD1 TRBV18 . CASSPGQGYNEQFF TGTGCCAGCTCACCGGGACAGGGTTACAATGAGCAGTTCTTC
TRBJ2-6 TRBD2 TRBV28 . CASSRGLAGTYGANVLTF TGTGCCAGCAGTAGGGGACTAGCGGGGACTTATGGGGCCAACGTCCTGACTTTC
TRBJ2-5 . TRBV7-3 . CASSYGTSETQYF TGTGCCAGCTCCTACGGGACATCAGAGACCCAGTACTTC
TRBJ2-1 TRBD2 TRBV5-1 . CASSGWGLAVNNEQFF TGCGCCAGCAGCGGATGGGGACTAGCGGTGAACAATGAGCAGTTCTTC
TRBJ1-5 TRBD1 TRBV9 . CASSRDRAGNQPQHF TGTGCCAGCAGCCGGGACAGGGCGGGAAATCAGCCCCAGCATTTT
TRBJ1-1 TRBD1 TRBV11-3 . CASSPRTGATNTEAFF TGTGCCAGCAGCCCCCGGACAGGGGCGACGAACACTGAAGCTTTCTTT
TRBJ2-5 TRBD1 TRBV5-4 . CASSFRDRGQETQYF TGTGCCAGCAGCTTTCGGGACAGGGGGCAAGAGACCCAGTACTTC
TRBJ2-7 TRBD2 TRBV19 . CASSLAGGYREQYF TGTGCCAGTAGTCTAGCGGGAGGATATCGCGAGCAGTACTTC
TRBJ2-3 . TRBV28 . CASSLGAGDTQYF TGTGCCAGCAGTTTGGGAGCGGGAGATACGCAGTATTTT
TRBJ2-7 TRBD2 TRBV2 . CASSPLTSGRRYEQYF TGTGCCAGCAGTCCCCTGACTAGCGGGAGAAGGTACGAGCAGTACTTC
TRBJ1-5 . TRBV23-1 few CASSQLGGWQPQHF TGCGCCAGCAGTCAATTGGGGGGTTGGCAGCCCCAGCATTTT
TRBJ2-1 . TRBV5-1 few CASSPWRKYEQFF TGCGCCAGCAGCCCTTGGAGGAAATATGAGCAGTTCTTC
TRBJ1-2 . TRBV6-6 once CASSHRASGYGYTF TGTGCCAGCAGTCACAGGGCCTCAGGCTATGGCTACACCTTC
TRBJ2-3 TRBD1 TRBV11-2 few CASSPITGGALVDTQYF TGTGCCAGCAGCCCAATCACAGGGGGCGCACTTGTAGATACGCAGTATTTT